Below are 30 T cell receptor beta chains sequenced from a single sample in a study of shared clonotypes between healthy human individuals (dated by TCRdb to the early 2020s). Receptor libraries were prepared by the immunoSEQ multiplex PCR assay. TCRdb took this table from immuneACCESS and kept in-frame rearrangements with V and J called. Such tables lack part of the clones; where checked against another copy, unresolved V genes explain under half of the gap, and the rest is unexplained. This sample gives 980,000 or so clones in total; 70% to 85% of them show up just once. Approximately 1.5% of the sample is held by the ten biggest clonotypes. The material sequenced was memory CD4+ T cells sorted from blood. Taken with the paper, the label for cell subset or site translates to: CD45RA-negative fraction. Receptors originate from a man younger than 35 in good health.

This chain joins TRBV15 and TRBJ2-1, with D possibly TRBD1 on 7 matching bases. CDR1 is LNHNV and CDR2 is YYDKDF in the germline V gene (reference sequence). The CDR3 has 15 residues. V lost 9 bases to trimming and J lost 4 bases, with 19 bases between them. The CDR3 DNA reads TGTGCCACGCAAAAATACAGGGGAGGATACAATGAGCAGTTCTTC. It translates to CATQKYRGGYNEQFF.

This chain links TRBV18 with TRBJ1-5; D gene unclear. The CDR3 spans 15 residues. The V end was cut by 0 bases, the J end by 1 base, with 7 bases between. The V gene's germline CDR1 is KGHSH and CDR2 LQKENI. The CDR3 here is CASSPPGRSNQPQHF. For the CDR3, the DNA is TGTGCCAGCTCACCACCCGGACGGAGCAATCAGCCCCAGCATTTT. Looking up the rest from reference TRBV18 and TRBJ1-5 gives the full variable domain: NAGVMQNPRHLVRRRGQEARLRCSPMKGHSHVYWYRQLPEEGLKFMVYLQKENIIDESGMPKERFSAEFPKEGPSILRIQQVVRGDSAAYFCASSPPGRSNQPQHFGDGTRLSIL.

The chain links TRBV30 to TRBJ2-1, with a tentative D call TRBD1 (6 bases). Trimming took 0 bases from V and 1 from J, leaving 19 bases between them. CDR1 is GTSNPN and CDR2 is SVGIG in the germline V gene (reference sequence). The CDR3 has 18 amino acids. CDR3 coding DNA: TGTGCCTGGAGTGTAACAGGTCGGTACAGGGAATCCTACAATGAGCAGTTCTTC. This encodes CAWSVTGRYRESYNEQFF.

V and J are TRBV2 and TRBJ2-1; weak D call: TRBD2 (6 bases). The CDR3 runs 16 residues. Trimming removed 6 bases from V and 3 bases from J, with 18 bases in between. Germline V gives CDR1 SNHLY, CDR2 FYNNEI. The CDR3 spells CASRILSSASYNEQFF. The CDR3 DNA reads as TGTGCCAGCAGAATTTTGTCTAGCGCGAGCTACAATGAGCAGTTCTTC.

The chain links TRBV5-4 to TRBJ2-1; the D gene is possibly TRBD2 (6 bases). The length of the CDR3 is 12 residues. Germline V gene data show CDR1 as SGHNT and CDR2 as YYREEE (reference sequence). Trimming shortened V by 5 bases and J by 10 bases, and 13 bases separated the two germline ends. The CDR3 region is CASRRDFGEQFF. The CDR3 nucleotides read TGTGCCAGCAGGCGGGACTTCGGGGAGCAGTTCTTC.

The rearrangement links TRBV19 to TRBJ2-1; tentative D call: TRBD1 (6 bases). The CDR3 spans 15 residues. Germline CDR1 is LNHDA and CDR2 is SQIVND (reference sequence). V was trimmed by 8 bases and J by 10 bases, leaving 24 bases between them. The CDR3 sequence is CASGVTGLVSEEQFF. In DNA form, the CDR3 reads TGTGCCAGTGGCGTCACAGGGTTGGTTTCGGAAGAGCAGTTCTTC. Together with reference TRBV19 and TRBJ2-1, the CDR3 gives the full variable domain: DGGITQSPKYLFRKEGQNVTLSCEQNLNHDAMYWYRQDPGQGLRLIYYSQIVNDFQKGDIAEGYSVSREKKESFPLTVTSAQKNPTAFYLCASGVTGLVSEEQFFGPGTRLTVL.

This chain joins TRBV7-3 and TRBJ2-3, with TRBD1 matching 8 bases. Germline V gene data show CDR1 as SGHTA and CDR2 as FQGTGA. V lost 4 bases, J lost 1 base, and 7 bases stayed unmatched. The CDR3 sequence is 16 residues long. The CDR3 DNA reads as TGTGCCAGCAGCTCCCCCGGGACAGGCCGCACAGATACGCAGTATTTT. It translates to CASSSPGTGRTDTQYF.

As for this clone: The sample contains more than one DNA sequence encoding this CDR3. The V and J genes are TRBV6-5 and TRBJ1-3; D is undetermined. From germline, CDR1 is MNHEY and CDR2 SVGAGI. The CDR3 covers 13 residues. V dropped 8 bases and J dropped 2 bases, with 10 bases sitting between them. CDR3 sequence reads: CASSAGTGNTIYF. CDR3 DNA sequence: TGTGCCAGCTCCGCGGGGACTGGAAACACCATATATTTT.

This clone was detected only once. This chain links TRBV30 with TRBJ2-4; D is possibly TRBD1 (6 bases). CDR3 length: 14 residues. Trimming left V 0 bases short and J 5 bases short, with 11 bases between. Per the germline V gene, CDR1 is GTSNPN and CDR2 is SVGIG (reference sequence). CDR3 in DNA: TGTGCCTGGAGTGTACAGGGTATCGAAAACATTCAGTACTTC. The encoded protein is CAWSVQGIENIQYF.

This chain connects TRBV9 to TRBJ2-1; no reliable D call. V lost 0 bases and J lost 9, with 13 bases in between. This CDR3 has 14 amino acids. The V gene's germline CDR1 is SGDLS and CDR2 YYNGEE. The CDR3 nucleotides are TGTGCCAGCAGCGTAGGGAACGCGCTGCCTGAGCAGTTCTTC. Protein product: CASSVGNALPEQFF.

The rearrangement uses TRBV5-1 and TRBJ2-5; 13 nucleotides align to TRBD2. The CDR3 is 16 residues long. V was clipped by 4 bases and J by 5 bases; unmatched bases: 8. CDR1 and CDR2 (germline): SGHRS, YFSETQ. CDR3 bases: TGCGCCAGCAGCCCCACTAGCGGGGGGGCGGCGGAGACCCAGTACTTC. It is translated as CASSPTSGGAAETQYF.

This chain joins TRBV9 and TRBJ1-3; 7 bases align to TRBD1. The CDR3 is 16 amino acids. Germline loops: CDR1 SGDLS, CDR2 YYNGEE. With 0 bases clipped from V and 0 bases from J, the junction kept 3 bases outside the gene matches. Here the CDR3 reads CASSVGGGFSGNTIYF. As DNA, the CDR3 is TGTGCCAGCAGCGTAGGAGGGGGCTTCTCTGGAAACACCATATATTTT.

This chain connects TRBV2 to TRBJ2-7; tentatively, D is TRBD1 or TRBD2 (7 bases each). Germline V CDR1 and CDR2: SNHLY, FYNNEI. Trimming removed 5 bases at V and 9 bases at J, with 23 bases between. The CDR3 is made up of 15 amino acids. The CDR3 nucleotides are TGTGCCAGCAGTCGGGCCTCAGGGGGGGATACGGTGCAGTACTTC. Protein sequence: CASSRASGGDTVQYF.

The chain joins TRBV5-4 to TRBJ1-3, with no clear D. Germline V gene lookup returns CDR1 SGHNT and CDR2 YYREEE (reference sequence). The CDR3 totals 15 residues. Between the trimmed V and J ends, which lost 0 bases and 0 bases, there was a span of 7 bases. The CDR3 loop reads CASSLGSSSGNTIYF. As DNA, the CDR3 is TGTGCCAGCAGCTTGGGTTCGAGCTCTGGAAACACCATATATTTT.

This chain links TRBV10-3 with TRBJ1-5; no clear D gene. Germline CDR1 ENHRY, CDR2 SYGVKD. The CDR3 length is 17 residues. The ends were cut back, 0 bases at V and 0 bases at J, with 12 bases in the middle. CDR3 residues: CAISESKADPSNQPQHF. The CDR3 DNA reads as TGTGCCATCAGTGAGTCGAAGGCAGACCCTAGCAATCAGCCCCAGCATTTT.

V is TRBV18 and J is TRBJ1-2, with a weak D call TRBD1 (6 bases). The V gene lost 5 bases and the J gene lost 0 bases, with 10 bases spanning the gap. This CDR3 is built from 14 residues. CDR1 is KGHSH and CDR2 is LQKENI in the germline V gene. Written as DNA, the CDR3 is TGTGCCAGCTCAGCAGGGGATACTAACTATGGCTACACCTTC. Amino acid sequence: CASSAGDTNYGYTF.

CDR3 bases: TGTGCCAGCAGCCTAAAGGACAGGGGCGCAGAGAGCTACACCTTC. Its translation: CASSLKDRGAESYTF. The chain has TRBV7-6 and TRBJ1-2; TRBD1 matches 9 bases. The junction had 13 bases not matched to a gene; V was cut back by 5 bases and J by 9 bases. CDR1 SGHVS and CDR2 FNYEAQ come from the germline V gene. This CDR3 comprises 15 residues.

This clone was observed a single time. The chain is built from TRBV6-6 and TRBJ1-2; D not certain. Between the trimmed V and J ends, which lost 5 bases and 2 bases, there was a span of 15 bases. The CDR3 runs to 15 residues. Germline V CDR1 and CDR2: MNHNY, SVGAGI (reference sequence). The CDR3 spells CASSPREDGNYGYTF. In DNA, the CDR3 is TGTGCCAGCAGTCCTCGGGAGGACGGGAACTATGGCTACACCTTC.

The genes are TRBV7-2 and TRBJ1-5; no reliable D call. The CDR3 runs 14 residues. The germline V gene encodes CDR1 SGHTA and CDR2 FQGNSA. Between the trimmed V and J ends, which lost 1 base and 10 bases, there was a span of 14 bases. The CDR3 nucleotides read TGTGCCAGCAGCTTAGACTTCGCCGAAGGTCCCCAGCATTTT. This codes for CASSLDFAEGPQHF.

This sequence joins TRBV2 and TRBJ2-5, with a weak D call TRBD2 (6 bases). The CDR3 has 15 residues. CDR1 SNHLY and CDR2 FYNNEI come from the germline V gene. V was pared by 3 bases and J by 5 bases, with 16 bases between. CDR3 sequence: CASSDSPKRGETQYF. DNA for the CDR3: TGTGCCAGCAGTGATAGCCCAAAACGGGGGGAGACCCAGTACTTC.

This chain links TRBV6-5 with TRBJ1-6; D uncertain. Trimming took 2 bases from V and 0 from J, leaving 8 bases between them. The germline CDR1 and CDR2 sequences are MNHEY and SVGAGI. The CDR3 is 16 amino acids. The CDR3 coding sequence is TGTGCCAGCAGTTACGACAAATACTCCTATAATTCACCCCTCCACTTT. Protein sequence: CASSYDKYSYNSPLHF.

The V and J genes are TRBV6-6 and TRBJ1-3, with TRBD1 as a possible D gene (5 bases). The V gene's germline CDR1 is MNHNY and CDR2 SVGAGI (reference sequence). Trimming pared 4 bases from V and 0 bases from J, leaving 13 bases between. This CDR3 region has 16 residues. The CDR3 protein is CASSFGGEGSGNTIYF. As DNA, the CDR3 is TGTGCCAGCAGTTTCGGAGGGGAGGGCTCTGGAAACACCATATATTTT.

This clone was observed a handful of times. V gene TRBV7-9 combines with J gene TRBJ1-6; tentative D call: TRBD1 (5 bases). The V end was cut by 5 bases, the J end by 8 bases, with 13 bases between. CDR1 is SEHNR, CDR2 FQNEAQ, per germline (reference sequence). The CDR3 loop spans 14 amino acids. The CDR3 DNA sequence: TGTGCCAGCAGCCTGCAACTGGGGGATTCACCCCTCCACTTT. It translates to CASSLQLGDSPLHF.

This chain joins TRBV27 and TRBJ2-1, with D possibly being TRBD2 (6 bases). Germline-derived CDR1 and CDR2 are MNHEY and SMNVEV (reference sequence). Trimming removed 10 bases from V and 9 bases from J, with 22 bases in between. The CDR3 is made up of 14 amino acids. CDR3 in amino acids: CATGGSSTTGEQFF. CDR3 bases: TGTGCCACCGGGGGATCATCAACAACGGGTGAGCAGTTCTTC.

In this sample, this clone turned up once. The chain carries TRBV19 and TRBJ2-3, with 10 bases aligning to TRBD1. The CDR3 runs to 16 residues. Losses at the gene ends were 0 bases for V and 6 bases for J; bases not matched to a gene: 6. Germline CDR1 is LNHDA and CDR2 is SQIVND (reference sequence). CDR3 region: CASSIDRQGASDTQYF. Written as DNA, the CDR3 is TGTGCCAGTAGTATAGATCGACAGGGGGCTTCGGATACGCAGTATTTT. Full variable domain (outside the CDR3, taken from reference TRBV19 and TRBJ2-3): DGGITQSPKYLFRKEGQNVTLSCEQNLNHDAMYWYRQDPGQGLRLIYYSQIVNDFQKGDIAEGYSVSREKKESFPLTVTSAQKNPTAFYLCASSIDRQGASDTQYFGPGTRLTVL.

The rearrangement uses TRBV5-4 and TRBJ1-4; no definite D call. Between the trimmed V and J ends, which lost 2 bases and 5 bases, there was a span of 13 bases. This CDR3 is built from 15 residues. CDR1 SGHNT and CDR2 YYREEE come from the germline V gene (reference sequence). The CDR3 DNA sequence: TGTGCCAGCAGCTTCAAAGGGCCTACCAATGAAAAACTGTTTTTT. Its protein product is CASSFKGPTNEKLFF.

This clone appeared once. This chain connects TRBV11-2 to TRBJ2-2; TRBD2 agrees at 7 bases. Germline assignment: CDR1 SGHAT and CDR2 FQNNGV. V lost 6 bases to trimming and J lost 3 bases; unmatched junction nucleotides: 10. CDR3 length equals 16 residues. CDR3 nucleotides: TGTGCCAGCAGGCCTGGGCTAGCGGAGTACACCGGGGAGCTGTTTTTT. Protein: CASRPGLAEYTGELFF. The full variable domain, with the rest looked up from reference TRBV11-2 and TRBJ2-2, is EAGVAQSPRYKIIEKRQSVAFWCNPISGHATLYWYQQILGQGPKLLIQFQNNGVVDDSQLPKDRFSAERLKGVDSTLKIQPAKLEDSAVYLCASRPGLAEYTGELFFGEGSRLTVL.

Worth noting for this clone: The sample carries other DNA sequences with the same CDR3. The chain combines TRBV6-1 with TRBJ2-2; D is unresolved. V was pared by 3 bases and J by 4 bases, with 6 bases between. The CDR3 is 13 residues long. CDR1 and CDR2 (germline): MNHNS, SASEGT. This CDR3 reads CASSDPSTGELFF. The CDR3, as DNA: TGTGCCAGCAGTGATCCTTCCACCGGGGAGCTGTTTTTT.

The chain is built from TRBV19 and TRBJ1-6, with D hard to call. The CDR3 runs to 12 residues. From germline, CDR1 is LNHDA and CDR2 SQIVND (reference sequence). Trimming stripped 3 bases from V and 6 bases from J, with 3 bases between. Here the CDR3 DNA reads TGTGCCAGTAGTATCGTTAATTCACCCCTCCACTTT. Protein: CASSIVNSPLHF.

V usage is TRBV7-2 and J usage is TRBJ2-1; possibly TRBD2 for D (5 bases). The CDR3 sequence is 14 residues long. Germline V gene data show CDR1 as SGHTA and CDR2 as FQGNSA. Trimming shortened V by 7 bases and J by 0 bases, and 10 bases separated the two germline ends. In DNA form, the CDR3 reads TGTGCCAGCAACCCGGGGTCCTCCTACAATGAGCAGTTCTTC. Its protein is CASNPGSSYNEQFF.